This note documents a single TCR beta chain sequence. The sample belongs to a study of identical twins. A single record per CDR3 protein comes from TCRdb applying MiXCR to the 5' RACE reads. The sample consists of hundreds of thousands of distinct CDR3 sequences, 21% of them appearing once. CDR1 and CDR2 from the germline V gene are LGHNA and YSLEER. Trimming shortened V by 4 bases and J by 3 bases, and 14 bases separated the two germline ends. The length of the CDR3 is 15 residues. In addition, the sample was reused for a study of T cells expressing NK-cell markers.

The clonotype originates from a young woman in good health. The sequenced sample was PBMCs. The chain combines TRBV4-3 with TRBJ2-3; either TRBD1 or TRBD2 may fit D (5 bases each). This CDR3 reads CASSRGKARTDTQYF. For the CDR3, the DNA is TGCGCCAGCAGCCGGGGGAAGGCCAGAACAGATACGCAGTATTTT.